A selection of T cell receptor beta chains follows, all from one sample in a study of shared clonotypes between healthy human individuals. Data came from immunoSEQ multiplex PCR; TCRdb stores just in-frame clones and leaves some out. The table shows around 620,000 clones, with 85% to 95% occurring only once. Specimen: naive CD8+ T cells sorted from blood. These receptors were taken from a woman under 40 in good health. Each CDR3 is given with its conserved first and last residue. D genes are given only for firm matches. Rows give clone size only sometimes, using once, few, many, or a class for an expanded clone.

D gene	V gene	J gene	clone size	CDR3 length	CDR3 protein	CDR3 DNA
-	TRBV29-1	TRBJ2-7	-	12	CSVRQSSYEQYF	TGCAGCGTTAGACAGAGCTCCTACGAGCAGTACTTC
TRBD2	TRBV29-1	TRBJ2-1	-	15	CSVDPPGLAGNEQFF	TGCAGCGTTGATCCCCCGGGACTAGCGGGGAATGAGCAGTTCTTC
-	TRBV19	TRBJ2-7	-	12	CASSGGTYEQYF	TGTGCCAGTAGTGGCGGTACCTACGAGCAGTACTTC
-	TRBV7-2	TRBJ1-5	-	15	CASSLYAADNQPQHF	TGTGCCAGCAGCTTATACGCGGCGGACAATCAGCCCCAGCATTTT
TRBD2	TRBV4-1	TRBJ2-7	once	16	CASSQLPTSGVNEQYF	TGCGCCAGCAGCCAGCTCCCAACTAGCGGGGTCAACGAGCAGTACTTC
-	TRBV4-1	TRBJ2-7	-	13	CASSQDLYYEQYF	TGCGCCAGCAGCCAAGACTTGTATTACGAGCAGTACTTC
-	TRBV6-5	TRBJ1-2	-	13	CASSYREEGGYTF	TGTGCCAGCAGTTACAGGGAAGAAGGCGGCTACACCTTC
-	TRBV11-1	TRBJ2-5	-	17	CASSSLSYPGYQETQYF	TGTGCCAGCAGCTCACTTAGTTATCCAGGGTACCAAGAGACCCAGTACTTC
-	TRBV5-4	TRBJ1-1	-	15	CASSLDGTPNTEAFF	TGTGCCAGCAGCTTGGATGGGACCCCGAACACTGAAGCTTTCTTT
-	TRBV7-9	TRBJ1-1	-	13	CAARDTLNTEAFF	TGTGCCGCCCGGGACACCTTGAACACTGAAGCTTTCTTT
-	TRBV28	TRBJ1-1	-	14	CASSLTRGSTEAFF	TGTGCCAGCAGTTTGACCAGGGGAAGTACTGAAGCTTTCTTT
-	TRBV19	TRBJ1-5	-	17	CASSTRPTDTPEQPQHF	TGTGCCAGTAGTACGAGACCCACGGACACCCCGGAGCAGCCCCAGCATTTT
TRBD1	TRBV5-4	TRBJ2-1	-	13	CASSPDRGHEQFF	TGTGCCAGCAGCCCTGACAGGGGGCATGAGCAGTTCTTC
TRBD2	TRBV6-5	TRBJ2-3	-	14	CASRTSGSRDTQYF	TGTGCCAGCAGGACTAGCGGGAGCCGAGATACGCAGTATTTT
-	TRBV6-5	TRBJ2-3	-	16	CASSYEGGRGTDTQYF	TGTGCCAGCAGTTATGAAGGGGGTCGGGGCACAGATACGCAGTATTTT
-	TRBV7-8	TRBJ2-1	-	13	CASSPQVWSEQFF	TGTGCCAGCAGCCCACAGGTTTGGAGTGAGCAGTTCTTC
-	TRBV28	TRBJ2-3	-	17	CASSAALEGDRADTQYF	TGTGCCAGCAGTGCCGCACTAGAGGGTGACAGAGCAGATACGCAGTATTTT
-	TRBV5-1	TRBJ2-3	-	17	CASSPNGRGSSTDTQYF	TGCGCCAGCAGCCCAAATGGAAGGGGGTCTAGCACAGATACGCAGTATTTT
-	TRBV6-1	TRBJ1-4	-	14	CASRRVEDNEKLFF	TGTGCCAGCAGAAGGGTGGAAGATAATGAAAAACTGTTTTTT
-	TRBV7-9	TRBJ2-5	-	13	CASSPNMGETQYF	TGTGCCAGCAGTCCTAACATGGGAGAGACCCAGTACTTC
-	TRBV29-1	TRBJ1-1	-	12	CSVLGRYTEAFF	TGCAGCGTGTTGGGACGGTACACTGAAGCTTTCTTT
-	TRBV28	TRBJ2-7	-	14	CASSRPWGSYEQYF	TGTGCCAGCAGCCGCCCCTGGGGCTCCTACGAGCAGTACTTC
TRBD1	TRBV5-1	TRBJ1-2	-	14	CASSSGGARYGYTF	TGCGCCAGCAGCTCAGGGGGCGCCCGCTATGGCTACACCTTC
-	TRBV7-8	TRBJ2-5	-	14	CASSLVEFQEAQYF	TGTGCCAGCAGCTTAGTTGAATTCCAAGAGGCCCAGTACTTC
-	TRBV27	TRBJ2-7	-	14	CASSFHSRSYEQYF	TGTGCCAGCAGTTTCCATTCACGCTCCTACGAGCAGTACTTC
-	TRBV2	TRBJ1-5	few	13	CASRQGIRQPQHF	TGTGCCAGTCGGCAGGGGATTCGTCAGCCCCAGCATTTT
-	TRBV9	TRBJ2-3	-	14	CASSPPGATDTQYF	TGTGCCAGCAGCCCCCCGGGAGCCACAGATACGCAGTATTTT
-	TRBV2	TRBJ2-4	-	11	CASTQGNIQYF	TGTGCCAGCACCCAGGGAAACATTCAGTACTTC
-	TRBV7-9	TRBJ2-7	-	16	CASSSPGGAEYYEQYF	TGTGCCAGCAGTTCCCCTGGGGGGGCCGAGTACTACGAGCAGTACTTC
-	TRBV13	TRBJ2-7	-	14	CASSSPGHAYEQYF	TGTGCCAGCAGCTCACCGGGACATGCCTACGAGCAGTACTTC
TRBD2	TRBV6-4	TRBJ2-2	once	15	CASSDLAGNTGELFF	TGTGCCAGCAGTGATCTAGCGGGGAACACCGGGGAGCTGTTTTTT
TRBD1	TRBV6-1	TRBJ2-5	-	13	CASRAGTEETQYF	TGTGCCAGCAGAGCCGGGACAGAAGAGACCCAGTACTTC
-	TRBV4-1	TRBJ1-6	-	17	CASSRQIKESHNSPLHF	TGCGCCAGCAGCCGGCAGATCAAGGAGTCTCATAATTCACCCCTCCACTTT
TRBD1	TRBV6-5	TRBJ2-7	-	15	CASSYGQGRPYEQYF	TGTGCCAGCAGTTATGGACAGGGAAGACCCTACGAGCAGTACTTC
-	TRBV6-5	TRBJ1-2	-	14	CASRRTASNYGYTF	TGTGCCAGCAGGAGGACAGCCTCTAACTATGGCTACACCTTC
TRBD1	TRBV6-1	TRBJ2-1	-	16	CASSVYRDSAYNEQFF	TGTGCCAGCAGTGTTTACCGGGACAGTGCCTACAATGAGCAGTTCTTC
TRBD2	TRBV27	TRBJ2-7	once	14	CASSLLAGANEQYF	TGTGCCAGCAGTTTATTAGCGGGAGCTAACGAGCAGTACTTC
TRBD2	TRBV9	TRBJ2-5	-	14	CASSTREGQETQYF	TGTGCCAGCAGCACCCGGGAGGGGCAAGAGACCCAGTACTTC
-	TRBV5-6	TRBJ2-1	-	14	CASSFGGSYNEQFF	TGTGCCAGCAGCTTCGGCGGGTCCTACAATGAGCAGTTCTTC
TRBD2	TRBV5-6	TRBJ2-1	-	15	CASSWASGSYNEQFF	TGTGCCAGCAGCTGGGCTAGCGGGAGCTACAATGAGCAGTTCTTC
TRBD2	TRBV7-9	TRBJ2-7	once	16	CASSTTGTSGSREQYF	TGTGCCAGCAGCACAACCGGGACTAGCGGCTCCCGGGAGCAGTACTTC
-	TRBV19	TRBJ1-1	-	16	CASSIDQTGKNTEAFF	TGTGCCAGTAGTATAGATCAAACCGGGAAGAACACTGAAGCTTTCTTT
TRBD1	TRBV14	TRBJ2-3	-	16	CASSLYTGGSADTQYF	TGTGCCAGCAGCCTCTACACAGGGGGGTCGGCAGATACGCAGTATTTT
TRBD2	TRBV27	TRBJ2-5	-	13	CASGPSGRETQYF	TGTGCCAGCGGACCCAGCGGGAGAGAGACCCAGTACTTC
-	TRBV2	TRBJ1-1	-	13	CASNAGMNTEAFF	TGTGCCAGCAACGCGGGGATGAACACTGAAGCTTTCTTT
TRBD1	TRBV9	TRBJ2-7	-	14	CASSVGDRTYEQYF	TGTGCCAGCAGCGTAGGGGACAGGACCTACGAGCAGTACTTC
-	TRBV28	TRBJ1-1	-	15	CASSFEQPINTEAFF	TGTGCCAGCAGTTTTGAACAGCCTATCAACACTGAAGCTTTCTTT
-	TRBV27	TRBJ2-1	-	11	CASSWGTEQFF	TGTGCCAGCAGTTGGGGCACTGAGCAGTTCTTC
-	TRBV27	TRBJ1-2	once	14	CASRGHKTNYGYTF	TGTGCCAGCAGGGGACATAAGACTAACTATGGCTACACCTTC